These 3 T cell receptor beta chains were sequenced from one sample in a study of Graves' ophthalmopathy and Graves' hyperthyroidism. TCR beta CDR3 regions were amplified from RNA transcripts. Investigators did first-round RT-PCR with HTBI primers, then second-round multiplex PCR. TCRdb passed the multiplex PCR reads through MiXCR, listing each CDR3 protein once. The sample holds 300,000 to 500,000 distinct CDR3 sequences, just over 15% seen once. The sequenced sample was peripheral blood. The receptor source for this set is a woman in her late teens or twenties with stable Graves' hyperthyroidism.

This chain links TRBV12-3 or TRBV12-4 with TRBJ2-7, with 8 bases identical to TRBD2. V lost 6 bases and J lost 5; bases outside the gene matches: 9. The length of the CDR3 is 14 residues. CDR3 amino acids: CASSLGLVGHEQYF. The CDR3 DNA follows: TGTGCCAGCAGCTTGGGACTAGTGGGCCACGAGCAGTACTTC.

V gene TRBV7-9 combines with J gene TRBJ2-7, with D possibly matching TRBD2 (5 bases). The CDR3 spans 11 residues. Trimming took 5 bases from V and 5 from J, leaving 7 bases between them. Germline V gives CDR1 SEHNR, CDR2 FQNEAQ (reference sequence). The CDR3 region is CASSRDHEQYF. DNA of the CDR3: TGTGCCAGCAGCCGGGATCACGAGCAGTACTTC.

This clonotype has only a few counts. This chain uses TRBV19 with TRBJ2-5, with TRBD2 matching over 11 bases. The germline CDR1 and CDR2 sequences are LNHDA and SQIVND (reference sequence). This CDR3 is built from 15 residues. Trimming cost V 6 bases and J 4 bases; bases outside gene matches: 7. The CDR3 sequence is CASSLLAGGGETQYF. The CDR3 coding sequence is TGTGCCAGTAGCCTCCTAGCGGGGGGTGGAGAGACCCAGTACTTC.